This record covers a single T cell receptor (beta chain). This clone's antigen is unknown. The record has no base qualities; no much larger clone is one base away. TCR CDR3 regions were amplified from genomic DNA by multiplex PCR using the deep immunoSEQ assay. Genomic DNA extracted from each cell subset was distributed evenly over all wells of several immunoSEQ 96-well plates, and each plate served as one replicate. For sorted subsets, approximately 200 ng of genomic DNA, equivalent to roughly 30,000 T cell genomes, went into each replicate PCR. The purified libraries were quantified using a Qubit 3.0 fluorometer, sized with a Bioanalyzer 2100, and then quantified again using the KAPA Library Quantification kit. Every immunoSEQ 96-well plate was sequenced on a dedicated single-read 150-cycle Illumina NextSeq 550 flow cell. Concerning the study's data processing: Because the immunoSEQ output included only junctional sequences and no quality scores, the filtering could not be the same as the filtering used for full-length reads. To assign V/J genes and CDR3, sequences were annotated against IMGT germline references using PyIR, a Python wrapper for IgBLAST v1.9. Any read was removed if the V/J assignment was weak (E-value above 1e-6), the CDR3 was missing, or the read contained stop codons, out-of-frame junctions, or ambiguous translated residues. V3J clonotypes were defined as sequences sharing an identical inferred V gene, J gene, and CDR3 amino acid sequence. To compute the percentage overlap between repertoires, the number of shared unique clonotypes was divided by the size of the smaller repertoire. Three approaches were used to assess repertoire richness: RTK rarefaction, the Chao1 estimator, and Recon v2.1 estimates of unobserved clonotypes. Generation probabilities were computed with OLGA for all TCRbeta clonotypes obtained by the gDNA method from several donors. What TCRdb holds here is the immuneACCESS table cut down to in-frame rearrangements. Part of the clones is not present; checked against another copy, under half of the missing clones reflect an unresolved V gene, and the others are unexplained. D and trimming come from the DNA, and the V and J calls and clone size come from that table. The sample data list fewer than 1.8 million clones, and 98% to 99% of these were observed just once. Of the sample, approximately 0.4% is held by the ten largest clones.

This specimen comes from a study of shared clonotypes between healthy human individuals (dated by TCRdb to 2018 to 2020). With regard to the full study: A few men and a couple of women, aged 18 to 49 years, made up the cohort. For each donor, three plates each were used for CD4 naive and CD4 memory, two plates were used for CD8 naive, and one plate was used for CD8 memory. Blood TCR repertoires of 5 or 6 healthy adults were deeply sequenced to estimate repertoire size and the extent of clonotype sharing between individuals. Different laboratories and diverse techniques were used to prepare libraries and sequence TCR repertoires, to increase sequencing depth and limit assay-specific biases. Leukapheresis yielded between about 0.8 and 8.9 billion PBMCs per donor.

Summary of the overall study and its limitations: Larger estimated clonotype richness was generally found for naive subsets than for memory subsets. When a few donors were compared, the shared fraction of clonotypes was around 5% for naive CD4, 3.5% to 4% for naive CD8, 2% to 2.5% for memory CD4, and 0.35% to 0.4% for memory CD8. Because the study included a small number of donors, the genetic and exposure-history diversity represented was limited. Compared with non-shared clonotypes, clonotypes shared by all four sorted-subset donors had higher generation probabilities. Even with the large sequencing depth, rarefaction of the sorted-subset datasets indicated that sequencing was incomplete. Only blood was sampled, and tissue TCR repertoires likely differ from those in blood. Based on pairwise subsampling, the degree of clonotype sharing among donors was expected to be affected by sequencing depth.

Donors were healthy HIV-negative adults with no recently reported acute infections or vaccinations. Every donor was a Caucasian adult residing in Nashville, Tennessee, USA. CD4+ T cells were enriched through magnetic negative selection, after which naive cells were positively selected on CD45RA and the remaining negative fraction served as the memory subset. Blood was collected by leukapheresis, and PBMCs were isolated by Ficoll-Histopaque density gradient centrifugation and then cryopreserved in liquid nitrogen vapor phase. Purity and quantity of every magnetically sorted T cell population were checked by analytical flow cytometry. From each sorted fraction, genomic DNA was isolated and quantified by UV absorbance on a Nanodrop 2000c. This TCR was sampled from a man aged 25-40 years in good health. Sequenced material: naive CD4+ T cells sorted from blood. Sample cell subset or site, as interpreted from the label and publication: CD45RA+ positively selected.

The nucleotide sequence is TGTGCCAGCAGCTTCGACAGGGTATTGACCCAGTACTTC. Its coded protein is CASSFDRVLTQYF. The V and J genes are TRBV7-9 and TRBJ2-5, and TRBD1 aligns with 7 junction nucleotides. CDR1 and CDR2, looked up from the germline V gene (reference sequence), are SEHNR and FQNEAQ. Spanning cysteine to phenylalanine, the CDR3 consists of 13 amino acids. Solely the CDR3 DNA is kept, with 39 bases framed from the first base. V ends up 3 bases short and J 7 bases short, with an unmatched junction base count of 5.